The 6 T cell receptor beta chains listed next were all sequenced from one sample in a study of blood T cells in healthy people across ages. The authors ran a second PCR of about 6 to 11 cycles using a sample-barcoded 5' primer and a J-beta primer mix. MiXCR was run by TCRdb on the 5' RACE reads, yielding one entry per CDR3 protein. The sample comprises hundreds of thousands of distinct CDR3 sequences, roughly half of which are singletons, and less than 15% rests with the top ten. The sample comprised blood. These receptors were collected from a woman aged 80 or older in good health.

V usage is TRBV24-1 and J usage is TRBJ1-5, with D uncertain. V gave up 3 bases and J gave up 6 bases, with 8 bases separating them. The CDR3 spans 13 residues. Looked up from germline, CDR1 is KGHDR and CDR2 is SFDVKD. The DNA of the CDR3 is TGTGCCACCAGTGATCTGAGAGGTCAGCCCCAGCATTTT. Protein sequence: CATSDLRGQPQHF.

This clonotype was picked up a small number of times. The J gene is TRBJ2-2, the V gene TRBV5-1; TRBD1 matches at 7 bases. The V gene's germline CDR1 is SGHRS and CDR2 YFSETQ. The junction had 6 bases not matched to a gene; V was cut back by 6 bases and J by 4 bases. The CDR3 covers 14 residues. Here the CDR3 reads CASTPYRGTGELFF. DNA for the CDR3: TGCGCCAGCACCCCGTACAGGGGCACCGGGGAGCTGTTTTTT.

The CDR3: CASSSSPLDQPQHF. The CDR3 nucleotides are TGTGCCAGCAGCTCGAGCCCTCTCGATCAGCCCCAGCATTTT. This chain links TRBV5-5 with TRBJ1-5; no clear D. Germline V gene data show CDR1 as SGHKS and CDR2 as YYEKEE (reference sequence). The ends were cut back, 3 bases at V and 5 bases at J, with 12 bases in the middle. CDR3 length: 14 residues. The variable domain in full, with the rest retrieved from reference TRBV5-5 and TRBJ1-5, is DAGVTQSPTHLIKTRGQQVTLRCSPISGHKSVSWYQQVLGQGPQFIFQYYEKEERGRGNFPDRFSARQFPNYSSELNVNALLLGDSALYLCASSSSPLDQPQHFGDGTRLSIL.

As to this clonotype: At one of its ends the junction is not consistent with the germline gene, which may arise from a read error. The chain's CDR3 is CASSLEGERFF. In nucleotides, the CDR3 is TGCGCCAGCAGCTTAGAAGGTGAGCGGTTCTTC. This rearrangement joins TRBV5-1 to TRBJ2-1; D is unresolved. Germline CDR1 reads SGHRS; CDR2 reads YFSETQ. There are 11 residues in the CDR3.

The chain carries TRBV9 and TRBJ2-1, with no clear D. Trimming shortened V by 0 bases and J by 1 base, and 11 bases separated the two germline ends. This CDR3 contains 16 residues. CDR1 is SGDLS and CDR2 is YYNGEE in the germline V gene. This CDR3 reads CASSVGSGHSYNEQFF. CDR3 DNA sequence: TGTGCCAGCAGCGTAGGCTCAGGTCATTCCTACAATGAGCAGTTCTTC.

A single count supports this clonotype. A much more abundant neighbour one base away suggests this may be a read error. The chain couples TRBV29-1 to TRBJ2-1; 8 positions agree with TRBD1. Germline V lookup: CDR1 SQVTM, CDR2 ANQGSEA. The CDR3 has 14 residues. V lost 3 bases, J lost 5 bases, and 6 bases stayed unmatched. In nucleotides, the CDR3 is TGCAGCGTTGACGGACAGGGCAGGGACAATGAGCAGTTCTTC. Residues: CSVDGQGRDNEQFF.